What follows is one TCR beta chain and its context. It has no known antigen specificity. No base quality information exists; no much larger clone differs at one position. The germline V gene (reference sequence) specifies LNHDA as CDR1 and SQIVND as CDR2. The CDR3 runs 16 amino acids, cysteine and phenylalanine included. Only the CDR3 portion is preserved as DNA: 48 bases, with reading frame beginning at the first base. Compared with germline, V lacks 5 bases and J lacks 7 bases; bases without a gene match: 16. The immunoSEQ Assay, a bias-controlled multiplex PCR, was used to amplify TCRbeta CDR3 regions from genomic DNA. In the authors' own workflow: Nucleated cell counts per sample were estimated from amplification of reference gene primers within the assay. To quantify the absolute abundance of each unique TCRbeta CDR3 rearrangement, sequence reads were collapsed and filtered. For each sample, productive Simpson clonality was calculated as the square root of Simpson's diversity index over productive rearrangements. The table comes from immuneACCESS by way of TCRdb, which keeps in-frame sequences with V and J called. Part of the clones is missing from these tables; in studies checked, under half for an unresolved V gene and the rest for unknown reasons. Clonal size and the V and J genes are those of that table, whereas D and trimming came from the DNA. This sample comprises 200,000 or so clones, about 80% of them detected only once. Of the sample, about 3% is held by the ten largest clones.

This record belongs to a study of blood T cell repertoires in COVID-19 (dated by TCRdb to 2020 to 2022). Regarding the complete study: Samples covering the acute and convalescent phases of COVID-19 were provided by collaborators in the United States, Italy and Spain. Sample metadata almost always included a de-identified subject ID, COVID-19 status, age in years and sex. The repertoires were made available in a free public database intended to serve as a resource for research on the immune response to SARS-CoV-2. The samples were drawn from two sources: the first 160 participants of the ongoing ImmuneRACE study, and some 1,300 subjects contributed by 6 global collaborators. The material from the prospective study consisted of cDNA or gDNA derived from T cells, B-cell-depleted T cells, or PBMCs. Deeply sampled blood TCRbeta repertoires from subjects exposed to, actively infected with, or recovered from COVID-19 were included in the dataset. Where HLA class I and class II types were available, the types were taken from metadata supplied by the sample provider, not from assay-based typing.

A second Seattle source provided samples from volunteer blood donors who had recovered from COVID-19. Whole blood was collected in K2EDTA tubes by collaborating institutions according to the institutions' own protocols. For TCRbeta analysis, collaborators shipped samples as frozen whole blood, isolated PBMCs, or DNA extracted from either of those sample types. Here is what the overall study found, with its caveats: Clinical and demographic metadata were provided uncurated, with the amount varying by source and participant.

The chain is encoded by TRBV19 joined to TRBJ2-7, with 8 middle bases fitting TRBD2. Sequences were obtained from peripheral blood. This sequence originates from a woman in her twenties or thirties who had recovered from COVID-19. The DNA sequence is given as TGTGCCAGTAGTGCGCCTAGCGGGCCCCAGCTTTGGGAGCAGTACTTC. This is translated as CASSAPSGPQLWEQYF.